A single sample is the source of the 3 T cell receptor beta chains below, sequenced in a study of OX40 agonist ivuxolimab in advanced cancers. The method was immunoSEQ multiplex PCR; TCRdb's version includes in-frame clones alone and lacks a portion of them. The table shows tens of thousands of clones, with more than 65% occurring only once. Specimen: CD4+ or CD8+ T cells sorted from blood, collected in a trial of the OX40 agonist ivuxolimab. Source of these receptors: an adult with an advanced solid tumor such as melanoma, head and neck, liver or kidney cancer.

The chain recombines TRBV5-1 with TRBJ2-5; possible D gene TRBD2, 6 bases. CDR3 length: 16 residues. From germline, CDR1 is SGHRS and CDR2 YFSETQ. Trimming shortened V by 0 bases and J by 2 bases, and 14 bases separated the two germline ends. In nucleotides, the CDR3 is TGCGCCAGCAGCTTGGTCCGGGGAGGCTTGCAAGAGACCCAGTACTTC. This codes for CASSLVRGGLQETQYF.

CDR3 amino acids: CSVVTGNYGYTF. The CDR3 DNA follows: TGCAGCGTTGTGACAGGAAACTATGGCTACACCTTC. The V gene is TRBV29-1, the J gene TRBJ1-2, with D possibly matching TRBD1 (6 bases). Germline V lookup: CDR1 SQVTM, CDR2 ANQGSEA. V lost 4 bases, J lost 2 bases, and 8 bases lay in between. The CDR3 runs to 12 residues.

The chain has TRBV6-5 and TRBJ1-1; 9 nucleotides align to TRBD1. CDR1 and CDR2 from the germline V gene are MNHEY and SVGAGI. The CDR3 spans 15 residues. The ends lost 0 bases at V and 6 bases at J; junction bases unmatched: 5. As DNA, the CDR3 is TGTGCCAGCAGTTACTCCAGACAGGGGGGTGCTGAAGCTTTCTTT. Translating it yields CASSYSRQGGAEAFF.